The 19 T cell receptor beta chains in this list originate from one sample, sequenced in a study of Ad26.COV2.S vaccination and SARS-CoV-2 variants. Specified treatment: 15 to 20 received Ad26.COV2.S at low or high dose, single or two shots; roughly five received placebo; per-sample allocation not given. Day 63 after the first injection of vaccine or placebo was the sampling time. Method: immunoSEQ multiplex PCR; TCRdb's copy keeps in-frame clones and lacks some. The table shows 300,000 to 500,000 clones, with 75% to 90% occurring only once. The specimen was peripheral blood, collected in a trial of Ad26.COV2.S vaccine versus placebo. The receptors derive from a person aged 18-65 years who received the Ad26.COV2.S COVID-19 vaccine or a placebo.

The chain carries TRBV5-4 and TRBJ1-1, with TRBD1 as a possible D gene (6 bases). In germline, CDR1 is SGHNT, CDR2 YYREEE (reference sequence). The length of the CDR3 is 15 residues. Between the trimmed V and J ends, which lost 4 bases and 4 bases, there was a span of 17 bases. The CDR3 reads CASSPGGALSTEAFF. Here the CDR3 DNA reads TGTGCCAGCAGCCCCGGGGGGGCGCTTAGCACTGAAGCTTTCTTT.

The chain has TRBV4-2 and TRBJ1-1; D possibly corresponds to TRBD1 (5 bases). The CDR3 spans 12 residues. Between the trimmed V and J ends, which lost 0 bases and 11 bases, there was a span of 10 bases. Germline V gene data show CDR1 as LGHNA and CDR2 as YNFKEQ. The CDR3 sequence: CASSQDRGYAFF. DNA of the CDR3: TGTGCCAGCAGCCAAGACCGGGGGTACGCTTTCTTT.

The CDR3 loop is CASRLGGFPYLEQYF. CDR3 bases: TGTGCCAGCAGGTTAGGGGGATTCCCCTACTTGGAGCAGTACTTC. The chain uses TRBV6-5 and TRBJ2-7; D is perhaps TRBD1 (6 bases). This CDR3 is built from 15 residues. From germline, CDR1 is MNHEY and CDR2 SVGAGI. Trimming removed 6 bases at V and 7 bases at J, with 22 bases between.

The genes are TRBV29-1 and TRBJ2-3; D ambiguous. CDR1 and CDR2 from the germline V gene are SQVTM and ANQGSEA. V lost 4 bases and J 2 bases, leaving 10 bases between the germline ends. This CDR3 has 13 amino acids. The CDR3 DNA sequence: TGCAGCGTTGGTGTGGCCAACACAGATACGCAGTATTTT. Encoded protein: CSVGVANTDTQYF.

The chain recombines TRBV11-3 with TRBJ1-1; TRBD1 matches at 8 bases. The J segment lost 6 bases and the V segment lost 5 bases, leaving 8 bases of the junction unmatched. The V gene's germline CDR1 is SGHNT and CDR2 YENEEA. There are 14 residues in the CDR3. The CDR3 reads CASSLDREVAEAFF. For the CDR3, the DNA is TGTGCCAGCAGCCTGGACAGGGAGGTAGCTGAAGCTTTCTTT.

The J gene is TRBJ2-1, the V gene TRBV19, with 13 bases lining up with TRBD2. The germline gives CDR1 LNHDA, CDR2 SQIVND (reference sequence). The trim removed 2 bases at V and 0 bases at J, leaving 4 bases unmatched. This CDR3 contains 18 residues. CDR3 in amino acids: CASSISGLAGSSYNEQFF. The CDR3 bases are TGTGCCAGTAGTATATCGGGACTAGCGGGGAGCTCCTACAATGAGCAGTTCTTC.

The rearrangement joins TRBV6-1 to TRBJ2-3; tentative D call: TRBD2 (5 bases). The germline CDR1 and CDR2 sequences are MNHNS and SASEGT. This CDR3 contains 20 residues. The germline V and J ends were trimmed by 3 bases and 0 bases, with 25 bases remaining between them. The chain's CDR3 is CASSELVWTAEIQSTDTQYF. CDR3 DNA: TGTGCCAGCAGTGAGTTGGTCTGGACTGCCGAGATACAAAGCACAGATACGCAGTATTTT.

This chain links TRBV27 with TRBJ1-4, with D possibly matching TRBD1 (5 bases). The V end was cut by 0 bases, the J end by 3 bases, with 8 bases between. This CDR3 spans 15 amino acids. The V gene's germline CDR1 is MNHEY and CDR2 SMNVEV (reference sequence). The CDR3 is CASSLSGAPNEKLFF. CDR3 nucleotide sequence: TGTGCCAGCAGTTTATCCGGGGCTCCTAATGAAAAACTGTTTTTT.

CDR3 residues: CASSLKGGNTEAFF. Written as DNA, the CDR3 is TGTGCCAGCAGCCTGAAGGGGGGGAACACTGAAGCTTTCTTT. This chain links TRBV11-1 with TRBJ1-1; TRBD1 is a possible D gene (6 bases). Germline V gives CDR1 SGHAT, CDR2 FQDESV (reference sequence). Trimming left V 5 bases short and J 1 base short, with 11 bases between. The CDR3 consists of 14 residues.

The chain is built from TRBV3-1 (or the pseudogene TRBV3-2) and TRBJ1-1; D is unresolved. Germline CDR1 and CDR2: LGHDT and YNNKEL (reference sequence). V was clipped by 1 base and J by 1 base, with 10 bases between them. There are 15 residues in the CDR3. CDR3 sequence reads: CASSQGHGPNTEAFF. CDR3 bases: TGTGCCAGCAGCCAAGGTCATGGGCCGAACACTGAAGCTTTCTTT.

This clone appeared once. CDR3 nucleotides: TGTGCCAGCAGCTTAGGAGGTGCTACTGAAGCTTTCTTT. Its protein is CASSLGGATEAFF. This chain joins TRBV13 and TRBJ1-1; D gene unclear. Trimming removed 0 bases at V and 5 bases at J, with 7 bases between. The CDR3 loop spans 13 amino acids. Germline V gene sequence: CDR1 PRHDT, CDR2 FYEKMQ (reference sequence). Full variable domain (missing parts from reference TRBV13 and TRBJ1-1): AAGVIQSPRHLIKEKRETATLKCYPIPRHDTVYWYQQGPGQDPQFLISFYEKMQSDKGSIPDRFSAQQFSDYHSELNMSSLELGDSALYFCASSLGGATEAFFGQGTRLTVV.

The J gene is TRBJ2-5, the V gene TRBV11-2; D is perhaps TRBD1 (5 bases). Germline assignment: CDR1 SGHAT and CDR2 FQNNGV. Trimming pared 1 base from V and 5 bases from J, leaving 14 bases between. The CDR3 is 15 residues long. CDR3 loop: CASSLALAGKETQYF. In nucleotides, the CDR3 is TGTGCCAGCAGCTTAGCACTGGCAGGGAAGGAGACCCAGTACTTC.

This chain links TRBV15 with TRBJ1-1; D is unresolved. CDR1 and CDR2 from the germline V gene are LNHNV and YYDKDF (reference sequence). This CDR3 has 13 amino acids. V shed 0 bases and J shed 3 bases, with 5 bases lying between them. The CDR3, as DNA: TGTGCCACCAGCAGAGACAAGGACACTGAAGCTTTCTTT. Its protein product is CATSRDKDTEAFF. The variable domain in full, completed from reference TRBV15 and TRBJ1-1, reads DAMVIQNPRYQVTQFGKPVTLSCSQTLNHNVMYWYQQKSSQAPKLLFHYYDKDFNNEADTPDNFQSRRPNTSFCFLDIRSPGLGDTAMYLCATSRDKDTEAFFGQGTRLTVV.

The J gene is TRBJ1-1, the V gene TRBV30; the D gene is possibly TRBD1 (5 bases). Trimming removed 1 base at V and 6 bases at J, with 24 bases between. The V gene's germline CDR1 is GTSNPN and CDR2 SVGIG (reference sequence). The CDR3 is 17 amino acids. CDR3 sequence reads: CAWSDGSGSARVPEAFF. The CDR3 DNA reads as TGTGCCTGGAGTGACGGTTCAGGGTCCGCGCGGGTCCCTGAAGCTTTCTTT.

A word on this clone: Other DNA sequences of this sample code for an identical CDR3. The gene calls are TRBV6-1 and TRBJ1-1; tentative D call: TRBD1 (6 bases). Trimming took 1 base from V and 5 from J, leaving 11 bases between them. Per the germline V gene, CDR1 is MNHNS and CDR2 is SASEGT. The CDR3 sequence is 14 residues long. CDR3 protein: CASSEVDRGTEAFF. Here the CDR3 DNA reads TGTGCCAGCAGTGAAGTGGACAGAGGTACTGAAGCTTTCTTT.

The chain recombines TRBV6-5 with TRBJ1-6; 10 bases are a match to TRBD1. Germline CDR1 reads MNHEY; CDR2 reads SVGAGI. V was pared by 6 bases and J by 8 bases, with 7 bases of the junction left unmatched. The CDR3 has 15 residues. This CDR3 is CASRPTGTGDSPLHF. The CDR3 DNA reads TGTGCCAGCAGACCGACTGGGACAGGGGATTCACCCCTCCACTTT.

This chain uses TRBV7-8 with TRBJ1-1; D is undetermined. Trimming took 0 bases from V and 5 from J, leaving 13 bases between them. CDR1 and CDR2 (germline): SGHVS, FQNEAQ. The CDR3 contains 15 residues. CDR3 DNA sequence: TGTGCCAGCAGCTTAGCGTTAGGGCCGAGGACTGAAGCTTTCTTT. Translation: CASSLALGPRTEAFF.

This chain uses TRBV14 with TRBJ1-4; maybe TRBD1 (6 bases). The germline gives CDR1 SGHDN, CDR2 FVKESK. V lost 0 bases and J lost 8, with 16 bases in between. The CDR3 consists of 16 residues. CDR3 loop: CASSQDSAGVLEKLFF. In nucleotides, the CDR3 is TGTGCCAGCAGCCAAGATAGCGCAGGGGTGTTGGAAAAACTGTTTTTT. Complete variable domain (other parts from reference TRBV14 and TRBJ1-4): EAGVTQFPSHSVIEKGQTVTLRCDPISGHDNLYWYRRVMGKEIKFLLHFVKESKQDESGMPNNRFLAERTGGTYSTLKVQPAELEDSGVYFCASSQDSAGVLEKLFFGSGTQLSVL.

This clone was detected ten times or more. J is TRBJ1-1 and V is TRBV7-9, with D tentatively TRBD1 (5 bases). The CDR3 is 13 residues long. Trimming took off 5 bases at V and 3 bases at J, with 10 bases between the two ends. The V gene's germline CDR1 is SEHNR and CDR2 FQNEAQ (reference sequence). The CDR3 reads CASSPGGYTEAFF. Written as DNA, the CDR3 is TGTGCCAGCAGCCCGGGGGGGTACACTGAAGCTTTCTTT.